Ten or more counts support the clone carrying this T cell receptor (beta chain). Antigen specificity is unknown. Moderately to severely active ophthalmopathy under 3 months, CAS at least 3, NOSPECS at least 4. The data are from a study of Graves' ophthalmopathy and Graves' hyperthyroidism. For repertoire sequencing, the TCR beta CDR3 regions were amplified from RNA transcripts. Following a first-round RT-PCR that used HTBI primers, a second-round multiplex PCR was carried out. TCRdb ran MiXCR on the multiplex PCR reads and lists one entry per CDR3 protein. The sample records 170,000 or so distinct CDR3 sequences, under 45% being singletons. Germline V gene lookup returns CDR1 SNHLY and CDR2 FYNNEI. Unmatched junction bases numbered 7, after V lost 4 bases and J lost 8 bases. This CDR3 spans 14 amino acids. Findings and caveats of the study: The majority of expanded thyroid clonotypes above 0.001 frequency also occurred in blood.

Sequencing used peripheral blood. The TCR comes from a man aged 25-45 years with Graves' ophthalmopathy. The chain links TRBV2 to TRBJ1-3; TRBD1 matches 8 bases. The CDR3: CASSGTGLGDTIYF. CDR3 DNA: TGTGCCAGCAGTGGGACAGGGCTAGGGGACACCATATATTTT.